This T cell receptor (beta chain) derives from a study of identical twins. This clonotype has a handful of counts. Losses at the gene ends were 4 bases for V and 8 bases for J; bases not matched to a gene: 5. Germline V gives CDR1 SQVTM, CDR2 ANQGSEA. The CDR3 contains 13 residues. Each CDR3 protein gets one entry after TCRdb re-called the 5' RACE reads with MiXCR. The table lists roughly 230,000 distinct CDR3 sequences, approximately 8.3% of them singletons, with roughly 3% in the top ten. Separately, the same data were catalogued under a study of yellow fever vaccine responses in identical twins. That source notes: Twins reportedly showed a vaccine T cell response that seemed partly convergent and partly personalized.

Sequencing input: CD8+ T cells sorted from blood. The chain carries TRBV29-1 and TRBJ2-1; 10 bases line up with TRBD1. This receptor was obtained from a woman in her late teens or twenties in good health. The CDR3 nucleotides are TGCAGCGTTGCGGACAGGGGGTACCATGAGCAGTTCTTC. Its translation: CSVADRGYHEQFF.